This T cell receptor beta chain was sequenced for a study of shared clonotypes between healthy human individuals. Looking at the study overall: Used for every donor were three CD4 naive, three CD4 memory, two CD8 naive and one CD8 memory plate. Study results and limitations: Between a few donors, naive CD4 clonotypes were shared at a level of around 5.2%.

Germline V CDR1 and CDR2: SGHRS, YFSETQ. The CDR3 loop spans 14 amino acids. V lost 4 bases to trimming and J lost 7 bases, with 15 bases between them. A note on this clone: Antigen specificity is unknown.

TCRdb keeps only in-frame clones here, not all; method: immunoSEQ multiplex PCR. The data hold about 1.4 million clones, with around 97% observed a single time. This receptor was identified in a man younger than 40 in good health. The J gene is TRBJ2-1, the V gene TRBV5-1; D is ambiguous. The specimen sequenced was naive CD4+ T cells sorted from blood. Subset denoted: CD45RA+ positively selected. In DNA form, the CDR3 reads TGCGCCAGCAGCCCCGGATCCAGTTTGAATGAGCAGTTCTTC. Residues: CASSPGSSLNEQFF.